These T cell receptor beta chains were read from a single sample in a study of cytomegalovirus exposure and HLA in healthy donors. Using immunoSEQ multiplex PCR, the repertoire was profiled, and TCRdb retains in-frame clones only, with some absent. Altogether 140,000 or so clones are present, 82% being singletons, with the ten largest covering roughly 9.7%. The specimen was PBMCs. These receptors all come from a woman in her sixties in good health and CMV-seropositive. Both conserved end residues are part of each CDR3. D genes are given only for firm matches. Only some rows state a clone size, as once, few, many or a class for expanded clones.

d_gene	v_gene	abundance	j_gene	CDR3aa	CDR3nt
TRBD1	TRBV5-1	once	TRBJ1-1	CASSLTGQGGTEAFF	TGCGCCAGCAGCTTGACGGGACAGGGGGGCACTGAAGCTTTCTTT
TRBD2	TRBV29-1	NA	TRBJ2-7	CSVETSGTHSYEQYF	TGCAGCGTTGAAACTAGCGGGACCCATTCCTACGAGCAGTACTTC
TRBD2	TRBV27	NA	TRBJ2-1	CASSSPLAGVYNEQFF	TGTGCCAGCAGTTCACCCTTAGCGGGAGTCTACAATGAGCAGTTCTTC
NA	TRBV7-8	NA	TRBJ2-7	CASSSGGPYEQYF	TGTGCCAGCAGCTCCGGAGGGCCCTACGAGCAGTACTTC
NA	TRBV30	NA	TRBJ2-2	CAWSLQGTGELFF	TGTGCCTGGAGTCTACAGGGAACCGGGGAGCTGTTTTTT
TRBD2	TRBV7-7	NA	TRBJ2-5	CASSLMAGGPGETQYF	TGTGCTAGCAGCTTAATGGCGGGAGGCCCAGGGGAGACCCAGTACTTC
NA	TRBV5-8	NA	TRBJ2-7	CASSSGEGVTSYEQYF	TGTGCCAGCAGCTCTGGCGAGGGAGTTACTTCCTACGAGCAGTACTTC
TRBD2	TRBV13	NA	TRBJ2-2	CASSALAGGPSGELFF	TGTGCCAGCAGCGCACTAGCGGGAGGGCCGTCTGGGGAGCTGTTTTTT
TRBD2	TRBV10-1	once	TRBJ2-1	CASSEPRGGRFEQFF	TGCGCCAGCAGTGAGCCCCGGGGGGGGCGTTTTGAGCAGTTCTTC
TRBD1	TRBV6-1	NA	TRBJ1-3	CASSKDRAGNTIYF	TGTGCCAGCAGTAAGGACAGGGCTGGAAACACCATATATTTT
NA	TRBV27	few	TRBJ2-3	CASSFLGTDTQYF	TGTGCCAGCAGTTTCTTAGGCACAGATACGCAGTATTTT
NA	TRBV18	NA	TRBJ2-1	CASSPPRQASYNEQFF	TGTGCCAGCTCACCACCAAGGCAGGCCTCCTACAATGAGCAGTTCTTC
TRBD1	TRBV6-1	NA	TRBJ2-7	CASRRTGSSYEQYF	TGTGCCAGCAGGCGGACAGGGAGCTCCTACGAGCAGTACTTC
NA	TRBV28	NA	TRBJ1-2	CASTRGRTNYGYTF	TGTGCCAGCACTAGGGGCAGGACCAACTATGGCTACACCTTC
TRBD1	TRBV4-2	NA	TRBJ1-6	CASSQGGTGGNSPLHF	TGTGCCAGCAGCCAAGGCGGGACAGGGGGCAATTCACCCCTCCACTTT
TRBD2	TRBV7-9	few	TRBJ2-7	CASSPGTSVPEQYF	TGTGCCAGCAGCCCCGGGACTAGCGTACCCGAGCAGTACTTC
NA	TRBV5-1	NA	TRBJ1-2	CASSTLRERDYGYTF	TGCGCCAGCAGCACCCTCCGGGAAAGAGACTATGGCTACACCTTC
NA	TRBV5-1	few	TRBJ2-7	CASSLALAEGYEQYF	TGCGCCAGCAGCTTGGCACTAGCAGAGGGATACGAGCAGTACTTC
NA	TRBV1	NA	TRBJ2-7	CTSSLVTSPSPNYEQYF	TGCACCAGCAGCCTTGTGACTAGCCCTTCCCCAAACTACGAGCAGTACTTC
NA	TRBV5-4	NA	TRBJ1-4	CASSPNRATNEKLFF	TGTGCCAGCAGTCCTAACAGGGCAACTAATGAAAAACTGTTTTTT
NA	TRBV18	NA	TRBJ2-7	CASSPPGPYEQYF	TGTGCCAGCTCACCACCGGGCCCCTACGAGCAGTACTTC
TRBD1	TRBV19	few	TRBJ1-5	CASSRQGDQPQHF	TGTGCCAGTAGCCGACAGGGCGATCAGCCCCAGCATTTT
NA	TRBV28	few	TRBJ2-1	CASSLPGSLDNEQFF	TGTGCCAGCAGTTTACCCGGGAGTCTCGACAATGAGCAGTTCTTC
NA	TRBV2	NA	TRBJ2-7	CASTQVAYEQYF	TGTGCCAGCACTCAGGTAGCCTACGAGCAGTACTTC